The 10 T cell receptor beta chains reported below all come from one sample, sequenced in a study of shared clonotypes between healthy human individuals. CD45RO negativity and positive selection for CCR7 defined naive CD8 cells, a population that excluded terminally differentiated effector memory CD45RA+ cells. The assay was immunoSEQ multiplex PCR, and TCRdb's table has in-frame clones only and misses some. The repertoire holds some 2,100,000 clones, with about 92% as singletons. The source material was naive CD8+ T cells from PBMCs. The receptors were gathered from a man between 18 and 29 years old in good health. Some clones in this sample may be carry-over from other donors' samples.

This clone came up once. This chain links TRBV11-3 with TRBJ2-2; 7 bases fit TRBD2. CDR3 length: 16 residues. V lost 4 bases to trimming and J lost 5 bases; unmatched junction nucleotides: 10. The V gene's germline CDR1 is SGHNT and CDR2 YENEEA. CDR3 sequence reads: CASSSRGGRYTGELFF. The CDR3 DNA follows: TGTGCCAGCAGCTCCCGGGGCGGGAGATATACCGGGGAGCTGTTTTTT.

The V gene is TRBV4-1, the J gene TRBJ2-2; TRBD1 aligns across 8 bases. The V and J ends lost 0 bases and 1 base, in that order; junction bases with no gene match: 1. The CDR3 runs 16 residues. Per the germline V gene, CDR1 is MGHRA and CDR2 is YSYEKL. CDR3 region: CASSQDGQGNTGELFF. In nucleotides, the CDR3 is TGCGCCAGCAGCCAAGATGGACAGGGGAACACCGGGGAGCTGTTTTTT.

The CDR3 loop reads CSVTGLGITGELFF. CDR3 bases: TGCAGCGTGACGGGACTAGGGATCACCGGGGAGCTGTTTTTT. The rearrangement links TRBV29-1 to TRBJ2-2; 8 nucleotides agree with TRBD2. The CDR3 totals 14 residues. V shed 6 bases and J 4 bases; nucleotides not matched to a gene: 7. Germline assignment: CDR1 SQVTM and CDR2 ANQGSEA.

The chain couples TRBV18 to TRBJ2-7; D gene unclear. Germline V CDR1 and CDR2: KGHSH, LQKENI. Trimming stripped 2 bases from V and 6 bases from J, with 14 bases between. The CDR3 extends over 14 amino acids. CDR3 amino acids: CASSPASFRGEQYF. In DNA form, the CDR3 reads TGTGCCAGCTCACCAGCTTCCTTCCGAGGCGAGCAGTACTTC.

This chain links TRBV7-9 with TRBJ1-4; TRBD1 agrees at 8 bases. V lost 7 bases to trimming and J lost 4 bases; unmatched junction nucleotides: 11. Germline lookup yields CDR1 SEHNR and CDR2 FQNEAQ (reference sequence). This CDR3 comprises 16 residues. The DNA of the CDR3 is TGTGCCAGCACTGCCGGACAGGGAGGGATTAATGAAAAACTGTTTTTT. This translates into CASTAGQGGINEKLFF.

The chain is built from TRBV2 and TRBJ1-5; the match to TRBD1 covers 8 bases. With 7 bases clipped from V and 0 bases from J, the junction kept 11 bases outside the gene matches. CDR1 is SNHLY and CDR2 is FYNNEI in the germline V gene. The CDR3 runs 17 residues. CDR3 bases: TGTGCCAGCAATGATGGGACAGGACTTTATAGCAATCAGCCCCAGCATTTT. Protein sequence: CASNDGTGLYSNQPQHF. The whole variable domain, filled in from reference TRBV2 and TRBJ1-5, reads EPEVTQTPSHQVTQMGQEVILRCVPISNHLYFYWYRQILGQKVEFLVSFYNNEISEKSEIFDDQFSVERPDGSNFTLKIRSTKLEDSAMYFCASNDGTGLYSNQPQHFGDGTRLSIL.

J is TRBJ1-1 and V is TRBV5-1; D is unclear. In germline, CDR1 is SGHRS, CDR2 YFSETQ. CDR3 length: 15 residues. V lost 4 bases to trimming and J lost 1 base, with 14 bases between them. The CDR3 loop reads CASSTPWAPNTEAFF. In nucleotides, the CDR3 is TGCGCCAGCAGCACCCCGTGGGCTCCGAACACTGAAGCTTTCTTT. Full variable domain (missing parts from reference TRBV5-1 and TRBJ1-1): KAGVTQTPRYLIKTRGQQVTLSCSPISGHRSVSWYQQTPGQGLQFLFEYFSETQRNKGNFPGRFSGRQFSNSRSEMNVSTLELGDSALYLCASSTPWAPNTEAFFGQGTRLTVV.

This sequence joins TRBV27 and TRBJ2-1; D possibly corresponds to TRBD2 (6 bases). The germline CDR1 and CDR2 sequences are MNHEY and SMNVEV (reference sequence). The V end lost 6 bases, the J end lost 1 base, and 16 bases lay between the germline ends. CDR3 size: 16 residues. The CDR3, as DNA: TGTGCCAGCAGGGGGAGAGACGGGAGATCCTACAATGAGCAGTTCTTC. Amino acids: CASRGRDGRSYNEQFF.

A word on this clone: Within the sample, other DNA sequences also encode this same CDR3. The chain combines TRBV27 with TRBJ1-5; D gene uncertain. The CDR3 spans 15 residues. Trimming removed 2 bases from V and 4 bases from J, with 12 bases in between. Germline V gene sequence: CDR1 MNHEY, CDR2 SMNVEV (reference sequence). The DNA of the CDR3 is TGTGCCAGCAGTTTAAGCCTCGGTGGGAATCAGCCCCAGCATTTT. Translated: CASSLSLGGNQPQHF.

The rearrangement joins TRBV19 to TRBJ2-3; 9 nucleotides line up with TRBD2. Germline-derived CDR1 and CDR2 are LNHDA and SQIVND (reference sequence). Trimming took 6 bases from V and 5 from J; bases not matched to a gene: 18. CDR3 length: 18 residues. The CDR3 sequence is CASRPTRRREGLLDTQYF. CDR3 coding DNA: TGTGCCAGTAGGCCGACTAGGAGGCGGGAGGGCCTTCTAGATACGCAGTATTTT. Together with reference TRBV19 and TRBJ2-3, the CDR3 gives the full variable domain: DGGITQSPKYLFRKEGQNVTLSCEQNLNHDAMYWYRQDPGQGLRLIYYSQIVNDFQKGDIAEGYSVSREKKESFPLTVTSAQKNPTAFYLCASRPTRRREGLLDTQYFGPGTRLTVL.